These T cell receptor beta chains were read from a single sample in a study of OX40 agonist ivuxolimab in advanced cancers. Using immunoSEQ multiplex PCR, the repertoire was profiled, and TCRdb retains in-frame clones only, with some absent. Counted here are 73,000 or so clones, just over 85% occurring once; the ten biggest clones make up approximately 0.73%. The starting material was CD4+ or CD8+ T cells sorted from blood, obtained in a trial of the OX40 agonist ivuxolimab. The receptors were gathered from an adult with an advanced solid tumor such as melanoma, head and neck, liver or kidney cancer. Each CDR3 is given with its conserved first and last residue. A D gene is named only where the DNA matches it firmly. Some rows have no size entry. The others give once, few or many, or a class for an expanded clone.

j_gene: TRBJ2-7
d_gene: NA
v_gene: TRBV19
abundance: NA
len: 13
CDR3aa: CASRLRGSDEQYF
CDR3nt: TGTGCCAGTAGACTCAGGGGTTCGGACGAGCAGTACTTC

j_gene: TRBJ2-1
d_gene: NA
v_gene: TRBV5-8
abundance: NA
len: 14
CDR3aa: CASSSTGTHNEQFF
CDR3nt: TGTGCCAGCAGCAGTACCGGGACCCACAATGAGCAGTTCTTC

j_gene: TRBJ2-7
d_gene: TRBD1
v_gene: TRBV6-5
abundance: NA
len: 16
CDR3aa: CASSYVPGQGSYEQYF
CDR3nt: TGTGCCAGCAGTTACGTCCCGGGACAGGGTTCCTACGAGCAGTACTTC

j_gene: TRBJ2-3
d_gene: NA
v_gene: TRBV4-3
abundance: NA
len: 14
CDR3aa: CASSHGRATDTQYF
CDR3nt: TGCGCCAGCAGCCATGGCAGGGCGACAGATACGCAGTATTTT

j_gene: TRBJ2-3
d_gene: NA
v_gene: TRBV7-7
abundance: NA
len: 14
CDR3aa: CASSLGTFTDTQYF
CDR3nt: TGTGCCAGCAGCTTAGGTACCTTCACAGATACGCAGTATTTT

j_gene: TRBJ1-3
d_gene: NA
v_gene: TRBV19
abundance: once
len: 15
CDR3aa: CASSRDGSSGNTIYF
CDR3nt: TGTGCCAGTAGTCGGGACGGCTCCTCTGGAAACACCATATATTTT

j_gene: TRBJ2-1
d_gene: TRBD2
v_gene: TRBV11-2
abundance: NA
len: 15
CDR3aa: CASSNSGRVYNEQFF
CDR3nt: TGTGCCAGCAGCAACAGCGGGAGGGTCTACAATGAGCAGTTCTTC

j_gene: TRBJ2-7
d_gene: NA
v_gene: TRBV5-3
abundance: NA
len: 13
CDR3aa: CARSLYSFYEQYF
CDR3nt: TGTGCCAGAAGCTTGTACAGCTTCTACGAGCAGTACTTC

j_gene: TRBJ1-5
d_gene: TRBD1
v_gene: TRBV19
abundance: NA
len: 16
CDR3aa: CASTPHRGGSNQPQHF
CDR3nt: TGTGCCAGTACCCCCCACAGGGGGGGTAGCAATCAGCCCCAGCATTTT

j_gene: TRBJ2-3
d_gene: NA
v_gene: TRBV18
abundance: NA
len: 14
CDR3aa: CASAQGPRVDTQYF
CDR3nt: TGTGCCAGCGCCCAGGGACCTCGGGTTGATACGCAGTATTTT

j_gene: TRBJ2-1
d_gene: TRBD2
v_gene: TRBV7-8
abundance: NA
len: 17
CDR3aa: CASSSSGGYSSYNEQFF
CDR3nt: TGTGCCAGCAGCTCTAGCGGGGGCTATAGCTCCTACAATGAGCAGTTCTTC

j_gene: TRBJ2-5
d_gene: NA
v_gene: TRBV19
abundance: NA
len: 13
CDR3aa: CASSINRERTQYF
CDR3nt: TGTGCCAGTAGTATAAACAGGGAGCGGACCCAGTACTTC

j_gene: TRBJ1-2
d_gene: NA
v_gene: TRBV21-1
abundance: NA
len: 17
CDR3aa: CASSKAAGALANYGYTF
CDR3nt: TGTGCCAGCAGCAAAGCAGCAGGGGCCCTTGCTAACTATGGCTACACCTTC

j_gene: TRBJ2-5
d_gene: NA
v_gene: TRBV15
abundance: few
len: 13
CDR3aa: CATSRGGWETQYF
CDR3nt: TGTGCCACCAGCAGAGGGGGGTGGGAGACCCAGTACTTC